The source of this T cell receptor (beta chain) is a study of PD-L1 blockade in urothelial cancer. Looking at the study overall: Atezolizumab 1,200 mg was given intravenously every 3 weeks, starting 2014. Enrolled patients had been treated previously with 0 to 3 chemotherapy regimens.

V was pared by 7 bases and J by 4 bases, with 8 bases of the junction left unmatched. In germline, CDR1 is MDHEN, CDR2 SYDVKM. The CDR3 totals 14 residues. Sequenced by immunoSEQ multiplex PCR; TCRdb stores in-frame clones only, minus some. The sample holds tens of thousands of clones, around 91% seen once. Time point: peripheral blood 6 weeks after treatment start. Every patient provided from 1 to 8 samples, collected pretreatment and on-treatment. The source was PBMCs, collected around atezolizumab (anti-PD-L1) treatment. The sequence derives from a woman aged 60 to 75 with urothelial cancer. J is TRBJ2-5 and V is TRBV28, with 8 bases aligning to TRBD2. The CDR3 region is CASNPRGVGETQYF. The CDR3 DNA follows: TGTGCCAGCAACCCGCGGGGGGTTGGAGAGACCCAGTACTTC. The whole variable domain, remainder taken from reference TRBV28 and TRBJ2-5, is DVKVTQSSRYLVKRTGEKVFLECVQDMDHENMFWYRQDPGLGLRLIYFSYDVKMKEKGDIPEGYSVSREKKERFSLILESASTNQTSMYLCASNPRGVGETQYFGPGTRLLVL.